The T cell receptor (beta chain) under discussion was sequenced for a study of metastatic and nonmetastatic thyroid tumors. Study at large: A comparison of repertoires was made across blood and tumor or nodule tissue from malignant and benign thyroid patients. Broader study findings: The reported finding was significantly higher TCR beta diversity in malignant thyroid tumors relative to benign nodules, in blood and tumor.

Patients had received no treatment of any kind before thyroid surgery. This CDR3 is 15 amino acids long. Germline V gene sequence: CDR1 MDHEN, CDR2 SYDVKM. TCRdb reprocessed the PCR reads via MiXCR. The profile shows under 95,000 clones, about 13% of them singletons. With respect to this clone: Its antigen is undetermined. Relative to the germline gene, one junction end is altered; a read error may explain this.

Sequencing input: blood. The clonotype originates from a female donor with papillary thyroid cancer or a benign thyroid nodule (not recorded which). Some clones in this sample may be carry-over from other donors' samples. The V gene is TRBV28, the J gene TRBJ2-7, with TRBD2 matching 9 bases. The CDR3 region is CASSLCASGTYDQYF. CDR3 DNA sequence: TGTGCCAGCAGTTTATGTGCTAGCGGGACCTACGATCAGTACTTC.